One sample yielded the 27 T cell receptor beta chains listed below, sequenced in a study of brain T cells in children with intractable seizures. Time point described: blood from clinic visit 5 months post-surgery; TSC patient then seizure free. Repertoires were generated with immunoSEQ multiplex PCR, while TCRdb's copy carries only in-frame clones and drops some. This table has around 340,000 clones, 85% to 95% appearing once. The sample consisted of peripheral blood, taken less than 6 months after surgery. The receptor source for this set is a boy younger than two with tuberous sclerosis and intractable seizures.

V gene TRBV19 combines with J gene TRBJ2-1; D might be TRBD2 (7 bases). The CDR3 is 16 residues long. The germline V gene encodes CDR1 LNHDA and CDR2 SQIVND (reference sequence). V was trimmed by 2 bases and J by 4 bases, leaving 15 bases between them. The CDR3 sequence: CASSILGGGQYNEQFF. CDR3 coding DNA: TGTGCCAGTAGTATATTGGGGGGGGGCCAGTACAATGAGCAGTTCTTC.

The chain uses TRBV27 and TRBJ1-1; TRBD1 might be the D (6 bases). This CDR3 has 15 residues. Trimming pared 3 bases from V and 1 base from J, leaving 12 bases between. Germline V gene lookup returns CDR1 MNHEY and CDR2 SMNVEV (reference sequence). As DNA, the CDR3 is TGTGCCAGCAGTTTGTATCGGGGGCGGAACACTGAAGCTTTCTTT. Its translation is CASSLYRGRNTEAFF.

The CDR3: CASSTGSGSPLHF. In DNA, the CDR3 is TGTGCCAGCTCAACGGGGTCGGGTTCACCCCTCCACTTT. V usage is TRBV18 and J usage is TRBJ1-6; no clear D. V gave up 5 bases and J gave up 9 bases, with 11 bases separating them. This CDR3 region has 13 residues. Germline loops: CDR1 KGHSH, CDR2 LQKENI.

This clone has only a few counts. CDR3 amino acids: CASSIDLGQPQHF. CDR3 bases: TGTGCCAGTAGTATAGATCTCGGTCAGCCCCAGCATTTT. The chain is built from TRBV19 and TRBJ1-5, with D unresolved. Per the germline V gene, CDR1 is LNHDA and CDR2 is SQIVND (reference sequence). Trimming stripped 0 bases from V and 6 bases from J, with 6 bases between. The CDR3 covers 13 residues.

The CDR3, as DNA: TGCGCCAGCAGCGAAGGTGGACAGGGGGCTAACTATGGCTACACCTTC. Protein sequence: CASSEGGQGANYGYTF. The chain recombines TRBV4-1 with TRBJ1-2; 10 nucleotides align to TRBD1. The J segment lost 0 bases and the V segment lost 5 bases, leaving 6 bases of the junction unmatched. The CDR3 extends over 16 amino acids. CDR1 is MGHRA, CDR2 YSYEKL, per germline.

This chain uses TRBV4-1 with TRBJ2-3; D may be TRBD1 (6 bases). In germline, CDR1 is MGHRA, CDR2 YSYEKL. The CDR3 is made up of 14 amino acids. Trimming stripped 2 bases from V and 10 bases from J, with 16 bases between. CDR3 coding DNA: TGCGCCAGCAGCCAACCCGAGTCAGGGGTTGCGCAGTATTTT. Translated, it gives CASSQPESGVAQYF.

This clone was recorded only once. The chain uses TRBV2 and TRBJ1-4; D is unclear. Trimming removed 6 bases at V and 4 bases at J, with 12 bases between. CDR3 length: 14 amino acids. Germline loops: CDR1 SNHLY, CDR2 FYNNEI. The DNA of the CDR3 is TGTGCCAGCAGGGCCCGGTTCGGTAATGAAAAACTGTTTTTT. Its translation: CASRARFGNEKLFF.

This clone was counted a single time. The chain employs TRBV27 and TRBJ1-2, with 8 bases lining up with TRBD1. From germline, CDR1 is MNHEY and CDR2 SMNVEV (reference sequence). Unmatched junction bases numbered 7, after V lost 5 bases and J lost 5 bases. This CDR3 has 14 residues. The CDR3 here is CASSIRGLGYGYTF. CDR3 bases: TGTGCCAGCAGTATCAGGGGGCTAGGGTATGGCTACACCTTC.

This chain links TRBV4-1 with TRBJ2-3, with TRBD2 identical over 16 bases. V shed 0 bases, J shed 6 bases, and the junction held 3 bases outside the gene matches. The germline V gene has CDR1 MGHRA and CDR2 YSYEKL. This CDR3 is 17 amino acids long. The CDR3 sequence is CASSQDGTSGRVDTQYF. The CDR3 nucleotides are TGCGCCAGCAGCCAAGACGGGACTAGCGGGAGGGTTGATACGCAGTATTTT.

The gene calls are TRBV7-3 and TRBJ2-1, with 9 bases fitting TRBD2. J was trimmed by 8 bases and V by 5 bases; bases with no gene match: 10. The CDR3 has 15 amino acids. Germline-derived CDR1 and CDR2 are SGHTA and FQGTGA. The CDR3 region is CASSPGASGKDEQFF. CDR3 bases: TGTGCCAGCAGCCCAGGGGCTAGCGGGAAGGATGAGCAGTTCTTC.

This rearrangement joins TRBV5-1 to TRBJ1-2; D gene unclear. Trimming took off 3 bases at V and 7 bases at J, with 13 bases between the two ends. CDR3 length: 13 residues. Germline assignment: CDR1 SGHRS and CDR2 YFSETQ. This chain's CDR3 is CASSWGTGRGYTF. CDR3 in DNA: TGCGCCAGCAGCTGGGGTACCGGTCGTGGCTACACCTTC.

As DNA, the CDR3 is TGTGCCAGCAGCGTGTCAGGGGCCACTGAAGCTTTCTTT. Protein sequence: CASSVSGATEAFF. The genes are TRBV9 and TRBJ1-1; a weak D match, TRBD1 (6 bases). Germline CDR1 and CDR2: SGDLS and YYNGEE. This CDR3 is built from 13 residues. The V end lost 2 bases, the J end lost 4 bases, and 9 bases lay between the germline ends.

The chain is built from TRBV10-3 and TRBJ1-1, with D hard to call. The CDR3 is 14 amino acids. Per germline, CDR1 ENHRY and CDR2 SYGVKD. Trimming cost V 2 bases and J 1 base, with 8 bases left between them. Here the CDR3 reads CAISEASANTEAFF. The DNA for the CDR3 is TGTGCCATCAGTGAGGCTTCAGCGAACACTGAAGCTTTCTTT.

The CDR3 coding sequence is TGTGCCAGCAGCCAAGATGGGCGGACACCTAACACAGATACGCAGTATTTT. This encodes CASSQDGRTPNTDTQYF. The gene calls are TRBV3-1 (or the pseudogene TRBV3-2) and TRBJ2-3; D may be TRBD1 (5 bases). The CDR3 sequence is 17 residues long. The germline CDR1 and CDR2 sequences are LGHDT and YNNKEL (reference sequence). With 0 bases removed from V and 2 bases from J, the gap between germline ends came to 15 bases.

Worth noting for this clone: The sample has other DNA sequences that encode this CDR3 too. The chain links TRBV5-1 to TRBJ1-1; D gene unclear. The germline V gene encodes CDR1 SGHRS and CDR2 YFSETQ. This CDR3 has 11 residues. The V and J ends lost 0 bases and 7 bases respectively, with 4 bases between them. CDR3 sequence reads: CASSLDGEAFF. For the CDR3, the DNA is TGCGCCAGCAGCTTGGACGGTGAAGCTTTCTTT. Complete variable domain (other parts from reference TRBV5-1 and TRBJ1-1): KAGVTQTPRYLIKTRGQQVTLSCSPISGHRSVSWYQQTPGQGLQFLFEYFSETQRNKGNFPGRFSGRQFSNSRSEMNVSTLELGDSALYLCASSLDGEAFFGQGTRLTVV.

This sequence joins TRBV5-1 and TRBJ2-1; 8 bases align to TRBD1. The V segment lost 3 bases and the J segment 2 bases; nucleotides outside the gene matches: 7. The CDR3 contains 16 residues. From germline, CDR1 is SGHRS and CDR2 YFSETQ. CDR3: CASSSPGQETYNEQFF. The CDR3 DNA is TGCGCCAGCAGCTCGCCGGGACAGGAAACCTACAATGAGCAGTTCTTC.

The chain combines TRBV7-6 with TRBJ2-3, with TRBD2 identical over 8 bases. The length of the CDR3 is 16 residues. Germline V gives CDR1 SGHVS, CDR2 FNYEAQ. V lost 1 base, J lost 1 base, and 4 bases stayed unmatched. The CDR3 nucleotides are TGTGCCAGCAGCTTAGTTTTACTAGCGGGCACAGATACGCAGTATTTT. Translated, it gives CASSLVLLAGTDTQYF.

DNA for the CDR3: TGTGCCAGCAGCTTAGCGGGCAGCTCCTACGAGCAGTACTTC. It encodes CASSLAGSSYEQYF. The rearrangement joins TRBV11-2 to TRBJ2-7, with D uncertain. V lost 1 base and J 0 bases, leaving 7 bases between the germline ends. The CDR3 runs to 14 residues. Germline V gives CDR1 SGHAT, CDR2 FQNNGV. Supplemented by reference TRBV11-2 and TRBJ2-7, the full variable domain reads EAGVAQSPRYKIIEKRQSVAFWCNPISGHATLYWYQQILGQGPKLLIQFQNNGVVDDSQLPKDRFSAERLKGVDSTLKIQPAKLEDSAVYLCASSLAGSSYEQYFGPGTRLTVT.

The V call is TRBV3-1 (or the pseudogene TRBV3-2), the J call TRBJ2-7, with 7 bases that match TRBD1. CDR1 LGHDT and CDR2 YNNKEL come from the germline V gene (reference sequence). The CDR3 is made up of 17 amino acids. With V trimmed by 0 bases and J by 2 bases, 10 bases remained unmatched. CDR3 in DNA: TGTGCCAGCAGCCAAGATCCAAGGTGGACAGGAACCTACGAGCAGTACTTC. It translates to CASSQDPRWTGTYEQYF.

The rearrangement links TRBV21-1 to TRBJ2-2; no check of the table's D call, TRBD1, against the DNA was made. TRBV21-1 is deemed a pseudogene. There are 17 residues in the CDR3. CDR3 sequence reads: CASSKAGTGGAPGELFF. CDR3 coding DNA: TGTGCCAGCAGCAAAGCTGGGACAGGGGGCGCCCCCGGGGAGCTGTTTTTT.

The chain employs TRBV9 and TRBJ2-3, with D perhaps assigned TRBD1 or TRBD2 (5 bases each). CDR3 length: 15 residues. Trimming removed 0 bases from V and 0 bases from J, with 8 bases in between. The germline V gene encodes CDR1 SGDLS and CDR2 YYNGEE. CDR3 sequence: CASSVDGASTDTQYF. CDR3 coding DNA: TGTGCCAGCAGCGTAGACGGGGCTAGCACAGATACGCAGTATTTT. Based on the CDR3 plus reference TRBV9 and TRBJ2-3, the full variable domain is DSGVTQTPKHLITATGQRVTLRCSPRSGDLSVYWYQQSLDQGLQFLIQYYNGEERAKGNILERFSAQQFPDLHSELNLSSLELGDSALYFCASSVDGASTDTQYFGPGTRLTVL.

The chain is built from TRBV6-5 and TRBJ1-5, with a tentative D call TRBD1 (5 bases). Germline CDR1 and CDR2: MNHEY and SVGAGI. The CDR3 sequence is 14 residues long. V lost 6 bases to trimming and J lost 3 bases, with 12 bases between them. CDR3 in DNA: TGTGCCAGCAGACCTGACAGCCCCAATCAGCCCCAGCATTTT. Encoded protein: CASRPDSPNQPQHF.

This chain links TRBV24-1 with TRBJ2-3; D tentatively reads TRBD1 or TRBD2 (5 bases each). Trimming removed 6 bases at V and 6 bases at J, with 12 bases between. Germline values: CDR1 KGHDR, CDR2 SFDVKD. The CDR3 is made up of 13 amino acids. For the CDR3, the DNA is TGTGCCACCAGTCCCGAGGGGTGGGATACGCAGTATTTT. Translation: CATSPEGWDTQYF.

In nucleotides, the CDR3 is TGCAGCGTTGAGAGACAGGGAGGTCGCAACACTGAAGCTTTCTTT. Protein sequence: CSVERQGGRNTEAFF. The V and J genes are TRBV29-1 and TRBJ1-1, with TRBD1 identical over 7 bases. This CDR3 is built from 15 residues. Germline lookup yields CDR1 SQVTM and CDR2 ANQGSEA. Unmatched junction bases numbered 9, after V lost 3 bases and J lost 2 bases.

The gene calls are TRBV6-1 and TRBJ1-5; D not certain. The ends were cut back, 1 base at V and 11 bases at J, with 15 bases in the middle. CDR1 MNHNS and CDR2 SASEGT come from the germline V gene. The CDR3 runs 14 residues. CDR3 protein: CASSEVIYRQAQHF. CDR3 DNA sequence: TGTGCCAGCAGTGAAGTGATTTATCGGCAGGCCCAGCATTTT.

The V and J genes are TRBV27 and TRBJ2-1; either TRBD1 or TRBD2 may fit D (5 bases each). CDR3 length: 15 amino acids. Deletions cut 3 bases from V and 5 bases from J, with 14 bases between. Germline V gene sequence: CDR1 MNHEY, CDR2 SMNVEV (reference sequence). CDR3 bases: TGTGCCAGCAGTTTCCCTAGGGGAGCTAACAATGAGCAGTTCTTC. It is translated as CASSFPRGANNEQFF.

The rearrangement uses TRBV5-4 and TRBJ2-7; 7 nucleotides agree with TRBD2. Germline loops: CDR1 SGHNT, CDR2 YYREEE (reference sequence). J lost 0 bases, V lost 5 bases, and 8 bases had no gene match. The CDR3 is 15 residues long. CDR3 amino acids: CASSLGEGTSYEQYF. CDR3 bases: TGTGCCAGCAGTCTGGGGGAGGGAACCTCCTACGAGCAGTACTTC.